The subject of this entry is one T cell receptor beta chain. Its antigen is unidentified. Likely a read error: the CDR3 ends without its conserved phenylalanine or tryptophan. The V gene end was trimmed by 7 bases and the J gene end by 7 bases; junction bases not matched to a gene: 13. Germline loops: CDR1 SGHAT, CDR2 FQNNGV. This CDR3 is 16 amino acids long. The library came from three nested PCR rounds adapted from ARM-PCR protocols. MiXCR, run by TCRdb on the multiplex PCR reads, gives a single entry per CDR3 protein. The sample contains some 90,000 distinct CDR3 sequences, about 66% of which appear only once. This specimen belongs to a study of tumor and adjacent non-tumor tissue in lung cancer. Overall study results and limits: Tumor tissue had significantly higher TCR diversity than normal lung. Top 100 clones took a larger repertoire share in normal lung.

RNA was extracted from bulk tissue without any cell sorting. The sequencing sample was made of lung tumor tissue. This clonotype originated in a man between 65 and 85 years old with non-small cell lung cancer. The J gene is TRBJ1-4, the V gene TRBV11-2; the match to TRBD1 covers 9 bases. DNA for the CDR3: TGTGCCAGCACCGGACAGGGGATGACTTCCGGTGAAAAACTGTTTTCT. Its protein is CASTGQGMTSGEKLFS.